Here is one T cell receptor (beta chain) with its context. Which antigen it targets is not known. Base quality data are lacking; no much larger clone is found one base away. Per the publication, the time point label means: baseline before first vaccination. Vaccinee samples were obtained from the UK trials COV001 and COV002, which included a single-blind randomized controlled phase 2/3 trial of AZD1222 (ChAdOx1 nCoV-19) in healthy adults. Trial participant PBMC samples were collected at day 0 and day 28 after the second dose for TCRbeta chain sequencing. The data derive from a study of T cell responses to AZD1222 COVID-19 vaccine (dated by TCRdb to the early 2020s). For the wider study: AZD1222 recipients whose second dose came at about 4 weeks and those whose second dose came at about 12 weeks were combined into one group, since spike-specific TCR depth and breadth did not differ between the two schedules. TCR sequencing covered more than 230 trial participants: about 210 given two doses of AZD1222 and 26 given two doses of MenACWY control vaccine. Trial participants were enrolled by age into 18-55, 56-69 and 70-plus year subgroups, with around 150, 28 and 57 TCR-sequenced participants respectively.

The CDR3 regions of human TCRbeta chains were subjected to immunosequencing. As for the original processing: Repertoire TCRs were matched against a reference library of SARS-CoV-2-specific TCRs generated with the MIRA antigen-specificity platform. Breadth meant the fraction of unique TCRs that were SARS-CoV-2-associated, whereas depth meant the fraction of total T cells that were SARS-CoV-2-associated. Using the MIRA data, each spike-specific TCR was mapped to the spike region that the TCR reacts to and placed in a CD4 or CD8 class. Log10-transformed breadth and depth values were compared by one-way ANOVA with Sidak's multiple comparisons tests. TCRdb's version of the immuneACCESS table is confined to in-frame rearrangements and falls short of the full clone set. An unresolved V gene accounts for under half of the shortfall where checked; the remainder is of unknown origin. D and trimming come from the DNA, and the V and J calls and clone size come from that table. Counted in this sample were 120,000 or so clones; more than 85% of them appeared once. Under 3.5% of the sample lies in the top ten.

Results the study describes overall, beyond this receptor: After two AZD1222 doses, both the breadth and the depth of spike-specific TCRs were significantly higher than at day 0 and than in MenACWY recipients. In the small 56-69-year group, the increase in depth fell short of significance, most likely because of low power. Conclusions about previously exposed vaccinees were limited because only a handful of AZD1222 recipients were SARS-CoV-2 seropositive at baseline. Nearly half of unique spike-specific TCRs reportedly recognized epitopes outside regions mutated in the B.1.351 and B.1.1.7 variants. Participants were mostly white British and included more females than males, and it was suggested by the authors that clonal diversity may have been underestimated. Because no samples from the day 14 peak response were available, repertoires could be characterized only after the peak T cell response. CD4 TCRs associated with the vaccine covered the entire spike protein, and the dominant responses were in regions 160-218 and 743-854.

The germline V gene encodes CDR1 SGHKS and CDR2 YYEKEE (reference sequence). V is reduced by 4 bases and J by 2 bases, leaving a spacing of 16 bases between them. Spanning cysteine to phenylalanine, the CDR3 consists of 16 amino acids. CDR3 DNA is the only sequence kept; it has 48 bases, read in frame from the first base. The sequenced sample was peripheral blood, obtained on day 0 of AZD1222 vaccination. This clonotype was sampled from an adult in good health. The chain is made from TRBV5-5 and TRBJ1-5; no D gene is confidently identified. CDR3 region: CASSLYTLVGNQPQHF. The DNA is as follows: TGTGCCAGCAGCCTCTACACTCTTGTTGGCAATCAGCCCCAGCATTTT.